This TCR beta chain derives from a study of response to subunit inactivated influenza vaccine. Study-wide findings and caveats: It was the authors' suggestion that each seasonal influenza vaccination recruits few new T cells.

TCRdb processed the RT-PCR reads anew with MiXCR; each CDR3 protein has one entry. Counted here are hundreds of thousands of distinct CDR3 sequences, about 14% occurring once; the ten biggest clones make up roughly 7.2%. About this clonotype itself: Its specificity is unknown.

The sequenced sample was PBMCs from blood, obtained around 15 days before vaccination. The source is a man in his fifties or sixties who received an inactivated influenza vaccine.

In DNA, the CDR3 is TGTGCCATCTGGGGGCTAGCGGCGAATGAGCAGTTCTTC. Its protein product is CAIWGLAANEQFF. The rearrangement uses TRBV10-3 and TRBJ2-1; TRBD2 might be the D (7 bases). Looked up from germline, CDR1 is ENHRY and CDR2 is SYGVKD. This CDR3 has 13 amino acids. V gave up 8 bases and J gave up 7 bases, with 15 bases separating them.